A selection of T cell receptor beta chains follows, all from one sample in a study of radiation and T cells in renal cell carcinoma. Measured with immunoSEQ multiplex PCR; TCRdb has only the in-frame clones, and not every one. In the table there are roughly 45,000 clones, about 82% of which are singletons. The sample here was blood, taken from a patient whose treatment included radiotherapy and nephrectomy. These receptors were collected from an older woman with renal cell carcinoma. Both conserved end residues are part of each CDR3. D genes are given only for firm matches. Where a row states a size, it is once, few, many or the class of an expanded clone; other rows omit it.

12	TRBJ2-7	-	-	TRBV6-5	TGTGCCAGCAGTTCCGACAGCTACGAGCAGTACTTC	CASSSDSYEQYF
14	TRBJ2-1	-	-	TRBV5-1	TGCGCCAGCAGCTTTTTAGGGGATGTGGATGAGCAGTTCTTC	CASSFLGDVDEQFF
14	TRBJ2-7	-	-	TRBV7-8	TGTGCCAGCAGCCCCAGGGGCGACTCCTACGAGCAGTACTTC	CASSPRGDSYEQYF
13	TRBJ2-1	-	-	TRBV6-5	TGTGCCAGCAGTTACTTAGGGGGGAATGAGCAGTTCTTC	CASSYLGGNEQFF
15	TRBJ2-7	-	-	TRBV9	TGTGCCAGCAGCGTAGGAGTTCAGGTCCCCTACGAGCAGTACTTC	CASSVGVQVPYEQYF
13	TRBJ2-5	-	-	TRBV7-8	TGTGCCAGCGGACACAGACCTGAAGAGACCCAGTACTTC	CASGHRPEETQYF
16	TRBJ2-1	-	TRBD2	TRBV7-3	TGTGCCAGCAGCTCTTCTCGCGGGGGGGTCCACAATGAGCAGTTCTTC	CASSSSRGGVHNEQFF
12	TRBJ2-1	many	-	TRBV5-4	TGTGCCAGCAGCTTAACAGGGAATGAGCAGTTCTTC	CASSLTGNEQFF
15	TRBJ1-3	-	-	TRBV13	TGTGCCAGCAGCTTCGACGGCCGCTCTGGAAACACCATATATTTT	CASSFDGRSGNTIYF
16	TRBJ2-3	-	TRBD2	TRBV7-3	TGTGCCAGCAGCCGTCTCAGCGGGGGGGTCTGGGATACGCAGTATTTT	CASSRLSGGVWDTQYF
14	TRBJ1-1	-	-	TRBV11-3	TGTGCCAGCAGCTTAGATGGTTCGTCGGGGCCCGTTTTCTTT	CASSLDGSSGPVFF
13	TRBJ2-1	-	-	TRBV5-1	TGCGCCAGCAGCTTGAGGCCAGACAATGAGCAGTTCTTC	CASSLRPDNEQFF
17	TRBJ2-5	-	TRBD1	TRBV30	TGTGCCTGGAAGGGGGCTCACTCCTTTTTACCTCAAGAGACCCAGTACTTC	CAWKGAHSFLPQETQYF
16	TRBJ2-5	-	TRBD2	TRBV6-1	TGTGCCAGCAGTGTTTTGCGGGGGGGGGTCCAAGAGACCCAGTACTTC	CASSVLRGGVQETQYF
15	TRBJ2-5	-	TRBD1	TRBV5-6	TGTGCCAGCAGCATTGGGACAGGGGGCGCAGAGACCCAGTACTTC	CASSIGTGGAETQYF
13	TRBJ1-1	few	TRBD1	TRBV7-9	TGTGCCAGCAGCGGGACAGGGGTTATAGGAGCTTTCTTT	CASSGTGVIGAFF
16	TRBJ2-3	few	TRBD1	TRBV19	TGTGCCAGTAGTAACCCCGGGACAGACTTCACAGATACGCAGTATTTT	CASSNPGTDFTDTQYF
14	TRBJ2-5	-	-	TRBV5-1	TGCGCCAGCAGCAGGACTGGGTTGGGAGAGACCCAGTACTTC	CASSRTGLGETQYF
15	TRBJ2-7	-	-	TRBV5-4	TGTGCCAGCAGTTACGGGGGACAATCGGCCTACGAGCAGTACTTC	CASSYGGQSAYEQYF
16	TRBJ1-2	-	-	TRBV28	TGTGCCAGCAGCACGACCTCCCAGGGGCATCGGTATGGCTACACCTTC	CASSTTSQGHRYGYTF
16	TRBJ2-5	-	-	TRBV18	TGTGCCAGCTCACCTTCCATGACCGCCCAGTCAGAGACCCAGTACTTC	CASSPSMTAQSETQYF
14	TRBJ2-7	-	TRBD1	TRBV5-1	TGCGCCAGCAGCACCGGACAGGGGAGCTACGAGCAGTACTTC	CASSTGQGSYEQYF
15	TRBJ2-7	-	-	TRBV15	TGTGCCACCAGCAGAGAACGGACTATTACGGGGGAGCAGTACTTC	CATSRERTITGEQYF
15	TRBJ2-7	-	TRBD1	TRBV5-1	TGCGCCAGCAGCAGACAGGGGGCCCTCTCCTACGAGCAGTACTTC	CASSRQGALSYEQYF